This T cell receptor (beta chain) appears in the sequencing data of a study of T-cell memory formation after mild COVID-19 (dated by TCRdb to the early 2020s). Regarding the study in general: Most TCR sequence clusters were specific to one of the two donors. Two young, previously healthy adult volunteers, one female and one male, were included in the cohort. In a couple of donors, T-cell clones that expanded and contracted after mild COVID-19 were followed by sequencing TCRalpha and TCRbeta repertoires longitudinally. The investigation overall reported the following: Clones contracting from day 15 to 85 had balanced CD4/CD8 phenotypes, while a second wave expanding from day 15 to 37 was biased towards CD4+. The detection of some responding clones in pre-infection memory suggests that pre-existing cross-reactive memory T cells joined the SARS-CoV-2 response. The study covered only two mild cases, and larger cohorts including severe cases with pre-infection samples were considered necessary. Contracting CD4+ clones turned up mainly in the CM and EM memory subsets, whereas EMRA was where CD8+ clones were enriched. SARS-CoV-2 specificity of the second-wave clones peaking on day 37 was not confirmed.

TCRdb names Illumina NovaSeq 6000 as the instrument used. TCRalpha and TCRbeta cDNA libraries were constructed by 5'RACE with constant-segment primers, with sample barcodes and unique molecular identifiers being introduced. RNA was extracted from every sample with Trizol reagent. The libraries were amplified in two PCR steps, and the second step added a second sample barcode and Illumina TruSeq adapters. The libraries were sequenced on an Illumina NovaSeq using 2 x 150 bp paired-end reads. From the authors' description of their analysis: Reads were demultiplexed and collapsed into UMI-guided consensus sequences with migec v1.2.7. With mixcr v2.1.11, UMI consensuses were aligned to TRA and TRB V and J templates and assembled into clonotypes. Clonotypes were classified as expanded or contracted when called significant by both edgeR and NoisET, with noise models trained on biological replicates. For edgeR calls, the thresholds were a false discovery rate-adjusted p below 0.01 and a log2 fold-change of 1. As an exploratory analysis of dynamics, max-normalized trajectories of the 1000 most abundant clonotypes were examined by PCA with hierarchical clustering. Separately sequenced CD4+ and CD8+ repertoires were used to assign the CD4 or CD8 phenotype of responding clones. The public reads were quality trimmed at Q25 with fastp and then assembled into clones with MiXCR by TCRdb, keeping productive beta chains. Each entry merges the rows of one CDR3 protein and shows their most common DNA and genes. TCRdb's processing, not the authors' own work, is the source of the V and J calls. The sample table contains approximately 65,000 distinct CDR3 sequences; only one count was recorded for 15% to 20% of them. Roughly 33% of the sample goes to the ten largest clones.

CDR1 and CDR2 were assigned from the germline V gene as LGHNA and YNFKEQ. Spanning cysteine to phenylalanine, the CDR3 consists of 13 amino acids. Solely the CDR3 DNA is kept, with 39 bases framed from the first base. The V and J ends are trimmed by 1 base and 9 bases, leaving 10 bases between them. Ficoll-Paque density gradient centrifugation was the method used to isolate PBMCs. The sample holds a few counts of this clonotype. Which antigen it targets is not known. Per-base quality was not reported, and no clone a single base away is much larger than it. This receptor was obtained from an adult woman who had mild COVID-19 (a few samples of this study predate the infection). The sample titles of this study are shuffled in the database, so cell type and time point are left out; the donor was told from shared clones. Sequencing was performed on PBMCs or a T cell subset sorted from them (not recorded which). The chain links TRBV4-2 with TRBJ2-1, with no confidently assigned D gene. The CDR3 has the sequence CASSQVSMSEQFF. The DNA sequence is as follows: TGTGCCAGCAGCCAAGTCTCAATGTCTGAGCAGTTCTTC.